This TCR beta chain originates from a study of shared clonotypes between healthy human individuals (dated by TCRdb to about 2020). For the wider study: The cohort comprised two women and a few men aged 18 to 49 years. Blood TCR repertoires of about 5 healthy adults were deeply sequenced to estimate repertoire size and the extent of clonotype sharing between individuals. Each donor's leukapheresis produced roughly between about 0.8 and 8.9 billion PBMCs. For each donor, CD4 naive and CD4 memory were each run on three plates, CD8 naive on two plates, and CD8 memory on one plate. Libraries were prepared and TCR repertoires were sequenced by different laboratories using diverse techniques, in order to increase sequencing depth and limit assay-specific biases. On the study overall, not on this receptor specifically: Clonotypes shared by all four sorted-subset donors showed higher generation probabilities than non-shared clonotypes. Sampling was restricted to blood, and TCR repertoires in tissue are likely to differ from TCR repertoires in blood. Because the study included a small number of donors, the genetic and exposure-history diversity represented was limited. Incomplete sequencing was indicated by rarefaction of sorted-subset datasets, despite the large sequencing depth. Naive subsets generally had larger estimated clonotype richness than memory subsets did. Based on pairwise subsampling, the degree of clonotype sharing among donors was expected to be affected by sequencing depth. Across four donors, roughly 5.1% of naive CD4, roughly 3.5% of naive CD8, roughly 2.2% of memory CD4, and 0.3% to 0.45% of memory CD8 clonotypes were shared.

Germline trimming: 2 bases from V, 4 bases from J; junction bases outside gene matches: 6. From the germline V gene (reference sequence), CDR1 is MNHNY and CDR2 is SVGAGI. The CDR3 goes from the cysteine to the phenylalanine over 15 residues. The read is trimmed to its CDR3 DNA, 45 bases read in frame from base 1. Using the deep immunoSEQ assay, TCR CDR3 regions were amplified from genomic DNA by multiplex PCR. Extracted genomic DNA from each cell subset was distributed evenly across all wells of several immunoSEQ 96-well plates, and each plate was treated as a replicate. Each replicate PCR for sorted subsets received about 0.2 ug genomic DNA, equal to some 32,000 T cell genomes. The purified libraries were quantified using a Qubit 3.0 fluorometer, sized with a Bioanalyzer 2100, and then quantified again using the KAPA Library Quantification kit. A separate single-read 150-cycle Illumina NextSeq 550 flow cell was used to sequence each immunoSEQ 96-well plate. On the authors' methods: The immunoSEQ output contained only junctional sequences without quality scores, so filtering could not match that applied to full-length reads. To assign V/J genes and CDR3, sequences were annotated using PyIR, a Python wrapper for IgBLAST v1.9, with IMGT germline references. Reads were filtered out if the reads had weak V/J assignments (E-value above 1e-6), no CDR3, stop codons, out-of-frame junctions, or ambiguous translated residues. V3J clonotypes were defined as sequences sharing an identical inferred V gene, J gene, and CDR3 amino acid sequence. To compute the percentage overlap between repertoires, the number of shared unique clonotypes was divided by the size of the smaller repertoire. Three approaches were used to assess repertoire richness: RTK rarefaction, the Chao1 estimator, and Recon v2.1 estimates of unobserved clonotypes. Generation probabilities were computed with OLGA for all TCRbeta clonotypes obtained by the gDNA method from several donors. The source is immuneACCESS, and TCRdb retained only in-frame sequences with V and J called. Part of the clones is not carried over; for the studies checked, unresolved V genes explain less than half of this, and the remainder is unexplained. That table gives V, J and clone size, and the DNA gave D and trimming. The sample table shows millions of clones, and 85% to 95% are seen once. The ten largest account for 0.1% to 0.15% of the sample.

On this clone: It lacks a known antigen. No base-level quality is on record; no much larger clone is a single base apart.

The donors were healthy, HIV-negative adults with no recently reported acute infections or vaccinations. All donors were Caucasian adults living in Nashville, Tennessee, USA. Magnetic negative selection was used to enrich CD4+ T cells, after which naive cells were positively selected on CD45RA and the negative fraction became the memory subset. After blood collection by leukapheresis, PBMCs were isolated using Ficoll-Histopaque density gradient centrifugation and then cryopreserved in the vapor phase of liquid nitrogen. Analytical flow cytometry was used to check the purity and quantity of every magnetically sorted T cell population. From each sorted fraction, genomic DNA was isolated and quantified by UV absorbance on a Nanodrop 2000c.

This clonotype was sampled from a man younger than 35 in good health. The chain is assembled from TRBV6-6 and TRBJ2-3; the central 7 bases match TRBD1. The material sequenced was naive CD4+ T cells sorted from blood. The sample's cell subset or site label, decoded: CD45RA+ positively selected. The DNA sequence is as follows: TGTGCCAGCAGTTACGGGACAGAAAGCGCAGATACGCAGTATTTT. Its product reads: CASSYGTESADTQYF.